This T cell receptor beta chain was observed in a study of patients and donors after allogeneic stem cell transplantation. This CDR3 has 14 residues. The V segment lost 8 bases and the J segment 6 bases; nucleotides outside the gene matches: 11. This clonotype was counted a few times. TCRdb reprocessed the RT-PCR reads with MiXCR, giving one entry per CDR3 protein. The data show about a million distinct CDR3 sequences, under 20% seen once. The sample taken for sequencing was blood, either unsorted or a sorted T cell fraction (not recorded which). The clonotype originates from a human donor who was either an allogeneic HSCT recipient or a stem cell or donor lymphocyte infusion donor (not recorded which). It is not recorded whose cells these are; they may come from a transplant donor. V is TRBV12-3 or TRBV12-4 and J is TRBJ2-3; TRBD2 matches 7 bases. CDR3 region: CASLGEGFWDTQYF. The CDR3 DNA reads as TGTGCCAGCCTGGGGGAGGGATTTTGGGATACGCAGTATTTT.